This T cell receptor (beta chain) was recorded in a study of blood T cells in healthy people across ages. The germline V gene has CDR1 LGHDT and CDR2 YNNKEL (reference sequence). V lost 4 bases, J lost 13 bases, and 16 bases lay in between. This CDR3 has 12 amino acids. Sample-barcoded 5' priming and a J-beta primer mix drove a second PCR of about 6 to 12 cycles. A template-switch adaptor with 12 random nucleotides tagged each cDNA molecule. TCRdb used MiXCR to reprocess the 5' RACE reads, holding one entry per CDR3 protein. This repertoire shows about 680,000 distinct CDR3 sequences, approximately 50% found once; its top ten account for around a third. This clonotype appeared many times. Healthy Caucasian individuals from Russia aged about 6 to 95 were enrolled as donors.

Material: blood. The receptor was derived from an older woman in good health. V and J are TRBV3-1 and TRBJ2-5, with D hard to call. In nucleotides, the CDR3 is TGTGCCAGCAGCCCCCGGCAAGCGCTCTGGTACTTC. Its protein product is CASSPRQALWYF.